Listed below are T cell receptor beta chains from one sample, sequenced in a study of identical twins. TCRdb used MiXCR to reprocess the 5' RACE reads, holding one entry per CDR3 protein. The repertoire holds 500,000 to 650,000 distinct CDR3 sequences, with about 7.1% as singletons. The data also belong to a second study, concerning yellow fever vaccine responses in identical twins.

Sequencing was done on a sample of PBMCs. The receptors come from a woman aged 18-35 years in good health. Both conserved end residues are part of each CDR3. Each record gives: J gene, D gene, V gene, CDR3 length, clone size, CDR3 protein. A D gene is named only where the DNA matches it firmly. The listing skips clone size in some rows; elsewhere it reads once, few, many or a size class.

j_call: TRBJ2-2; d_call: .; v_call: TRBV4-1; cdr3_length: 16; clone_size: few; cdr3_aa: CASSHTGLRGTGELFF
j_call: TRBJ2-4; d_call: TRBD2; v_call: TRBV20-1; cdr3_length: 17; clone_size: few; cdr3_aa: CSARASWGGLAKNIQYF
j_call: TRBJ2-2; d_call: TRBD2; v_call: TRBV7-8; cdr3_length: 18; clone_size: many; cdr3_aa: CASSLKGLAGESPGELFF
j_call: TRBJ2-7; d_call: TRBD2; v_call: TRBV6-1; cdr3_length: 15; clone_size: many; cdr3_aa: CASSPRVAGAHEQYF
j_call: TRBJ1-4; d_call: .; v_call: TRBV11-2; cdr3_length: 15; clone_size: .; cdr3_aa: CASSLGTAGAEKLFF
j_call: TRBJ2-7; d_call: TRBD1; v_call: TRBV5-1; cdr3_length: 13; clone_size: many; cdr3_aa: CASSGTGTYEQYF
j_call: TRBJ1-2; d_call: .; v_call: TRBV2; cdr3_length: 14; clone_size: many; cdr3_aa: CASSDAQQLDGYTF
j_call: TRBJ2-3; d_call: TRBD2; v_call: TRBV4-2; cdr3_length: 16; clone_size: many; cdr3_aa: CASSQVASGAGDTQYF
j_call: TRBJ1-6; d_call: .; v_call: TRBV5-6; cdr3_length: 14; clone_size: .; cdr3_aa: CASSSGDADSPLHF
j_call: TRBJ2-5; d_call: .; v_call: TRBV28; cdr3_length: 13; clone_size: .; cdr3_aa: CASSLGHQSTQYF
j_call: TRBJ2-3; d_call: .; v_call: TRBV20-1; cdr3_length: 15; clone_size: few; cdr3_aa: CSAPFRAPQTDTQYF
j_call: TRBJ1-2; d_call: TRBD1; v_call: TRBV29-1; cdr3_length: 16; clone_size: .; cdr3_aa: CSVENGQGPSEIGYTF
j_call: TRBJ2-1; d_call: .; v_call: TRBV2; cdr3_length: 11; clone_size: .; cdr3_aa: CASSESQEQFF
j_call: TRBJ2-7; d_call: TRBD1; v_call: TRBV11-2; cdr3_length: 17; clone_size: .; cdr3_aa: CASSLPIDRVPSYEQYF
j_call: TRBJ1-1; d_call: .; v_call: TRBV12-3/TRBV12-4; cdr3_length: 14; clone_size: many; cdr3_aa: CASSEQGLSTEAFF
j_call: TRBJ1-5; d_call: TRBD1; v_call: TRBV10-3; cdr3_length: 14; clone_size: many; cdr3_aa: CAISEGTGNQPQHF
j_call: TRBJ1-3; d_call: .; v_call: TRBV6-5; cdr3_length: 17; clone_size: .; cdr3_aa: CASSYAGRRISGNTIYF
j_call: TRBJ2-5; d_call: TRBD2; v_call: TRBV5-1; cdr3_length: 18; clone_size: .; cdr3_aa: CASSLGLAGLVSEETQYF
j_call: TRBJ2-7; d_call: TRBD1; v_call: TRBV6-5; cdr3_length: 16; clone_size: .; cdr3_aa: CASSYSFGTGDYEQYF
j_call: TRBJ2-3; d_call: TRBD1; v_call: TRBV10-3; cdr3_length: 15; clone_size: many; cdr3_aa: CAISTDRGGTDTQYF
j_call: TRBJ2-1; d_call: TRBD2; v_call: TRBV6-4; cdr3_length: 16; clone_size: many; cdr3_aa: CASSDRAGDSYNEQFF
j_call: TRBJ2-1; d_call: TRBD2; v_call: TRBV6-2/TRBV6-3; cdr3_length: 14; clone_size: few; cdr3_aa: CASGSGGSYNEQFF
j_call: TRBJ1-1; d_call: .; v_call: TRBV3-1; cdr3_length: 13; clone_size: .; cdr3_aa: CASSGDPQGKAFF
j_call: TRBJ2-1; d_call: TRBD1; v_call: TRBV11-3; cdr3_length: 15; clone_size: many; cdr3_aa: CASRNDRGLYNEQFF
j_call: TRBJ2-1; d_call: .; v_call: TRBV12-3/TRBV12-4; cdr3_length: 14; clone_size: many; cdr3_aa: CASSSPGLPNEQFF
j_call: TRBJ2-3; d_call: .; v_call: TRBV20-1; cdr3_length: 13; clone_size: few; cdr3_aa: CSARHPSGDTQYF
j_call: TRBJ2-3; d_call: .; v_call: TRBV7-6; cdr3_length: 15; clone_size: few; cdr3_aa: CASTLGRAPADTQYF
j_call: TRBJ1-1; d_call: .; v_call: TRBV5-1; cdr3_length: 13; clone_size: few; cdr3_aa: CASTGGMNTEAFF
j_call: TRBJ2-1; d_call: TRBD1; v_call: TRBV5-1; cdr3_length: 16; clone_size: few; cdr3_aa: CASRVAGTGGVNEQFF
j_call: TRBJ2-7; d_call: .; v_call: TRBV6-1; cdr3_length: 16; clone_size: few; cdr3_aa: CASSEARTGTNYEQYF
j_call: TRBJ2-1; d_call: .; v_call: TRBV29-1; cdr3_length: 13; clone_size: many; cdr3_aa: CSADVGPNNEQFF
j_call: TRBJ2-3; d_call: TRBD2; v_call: TRBV5-1; cdr3_length: 16; clone_size: few; cdr3_aa: CASSSWTSGSLDTQYF
j_call: TRBJ1-2; d_call: .; v_call: TRBV29-1; cdr3_length: 12; clone_size: .; cdr3_aa: CSYWTSGYGYTF
j_call: TRBJ2-3; d_call: TRBD2; v_call: TRBV2; cdr3_length: 16; clone_size: .; cdr3_aa: CASSVFGTSVTDTQYF
j_call: TRBJ2-1; d_call: .; v_call: TRBV7-7; cdr3_length: 16; clone_size: few; cdr3_aa: CASSQQPTTSFNEQFF
j_call: TRBJ2-5; d_call: TRBD2; v_call: TRBV5-1; cdr3_length: 16; clone_size: many; cdr3_aa: CASSFRTSELQETQYF
j_call: TRBJ1-4; d_call: .; v_call: TRBV20-1; cdr3_length: 15; clone_size: many; cdr3_aa: CSARDWAGKAEKLFF
j_call: TRBJ2-1; d_call: TRBD2; v_call: TRBV12-3/TRBV12-4; cdr3_length: 15; clone_size: few; cdr3_aa: CASTLSGGRYNEQFF
j_call: TRBJ1-6; d_call: .; v_call: TRBV11-2; cdr3_length: 11; clone_size: many; cdr3_aa: CASGLGGPLHF
j_call: TRBJ2-7; d_call: .; v_call: TRBV29-1; cdr3_length: 14; clone_size: many; cdr3_aa: CSVEERGLHYEQYF
j_call: TRBJ2-1; d_call: .; v_call: TRBV3-1; cdr3_length: 12; clone_size: many; cdr3_aa: CASSSREREQFF
j_call: TRBJ2-7; d_call: TRBD1; v_call: TRBV20-1; cdr3_length: 18; clone_size: few; cdr3_aa: CSARGSGSRGRFPYEQYF
j_call: TRBJ1-6; d_call: TRBD1; v_call: TRBV20-1; cdr3_length: 14; clone_size: .; cdr3_aa: CSAPQGQTNSPLHF
j_call: TRBJ2-5; d_call: .; v_call: TRBV20-1; cdr3_length: 13; clone_size: many; cdr3_aa: CSAGSPYQETQYF
j_call: TRBJ2-3; d_call: TRBD2; v_call: TRBV20-1; cdr3_length: 14; clone_size: .; cdr3_aa: CSARASGGADTQYF
j_call: TRBJ2-7; d_call: .; v_call: TRBV19; cdr3_length: 15; clone_size: few; cdr3_aa: CASSIVTGNSYEQYF
j_call: TRBJ2-2; d_call: TRBD1; v_call: TRBV12-3/TRBV12-4; cdr3_length: 15; clone_size: few; cdr3_aa: CASSRQGASTGELFF
j_call: TRBJ2-4; d_call: .; v_call: TRBV20-1; cdr3_length: 14; clone_size: few; cdr3_aa: CSASEELGADIQYF
j_call: TRBJ2-6; d_call: TRBD1; v_call: TRBV6-5; cdr3_length: 18; clone_size: few; cdr3_aa: CASSYSGTGSSGANVLTF
j_call: TRBJ1-1; d_call: TRBD1; v_call: TRBV12-3/TRBV12-4; cdr3_length: 13; clone_size: many; cdr3_aa: CASSRGGWGEAFF
j_call: TRBJ2-3; d_call: .; v_call: TRBV7-9; cdr3_length: 13; clone_size: .; cdr3_aa: CASRGSGTDTQYF
j_call: TRBJ2-1; d_call: TRBD1; v_call: TRBV24-1; cdr3_length: 13; clone_size: .; cdr3_aa: CATSARDRDEQFF
j_call: TRBJ2-2; d_call: .; v_call: TRBV2; cdr3_length: 14; clone_size: .; cdr3_aa: CASNREENTGELFF
j_call: TRBJ2-3; d_call: TRBD1; v_call: TRBV5-1; cdr3_length: 14; clone_size: many; cdr3_aa: CASSLGQGRDTQYF
j_call: TRBJ1-5; d_call: .; v_call: TRBV5-1; cdr3_length: 15; clone_size: .; cdr3_aa: CASRLGENSNQPQHF
j_call: TRBJ2-1; d_call: .; v_call: TRBV12-3/TRBV12-4; cdr3_length: 14; clone_size: many; cdr3_aa: CASSTQTPYNEQFF
j_call: TRBJ2-3; d_call: .; v_call: TRBV10-3; cdr3_length: 12; clone_size: few; cdr3_aa: CAIRANTDTQYF
j_call: TRBJ1-5; d_call: .; v_call: TRBV4-1; cdr3_length: 15; clone_size: few; cdr3_aa: CASSPHAGENQPQHF
j_call: TRBJ2-7; d_call: TRBD2; v_call: TRBV5-6; cdr3_length: 19; clone_size: .; cdr3_aa: CASSLVSGTSGRANYEQYF